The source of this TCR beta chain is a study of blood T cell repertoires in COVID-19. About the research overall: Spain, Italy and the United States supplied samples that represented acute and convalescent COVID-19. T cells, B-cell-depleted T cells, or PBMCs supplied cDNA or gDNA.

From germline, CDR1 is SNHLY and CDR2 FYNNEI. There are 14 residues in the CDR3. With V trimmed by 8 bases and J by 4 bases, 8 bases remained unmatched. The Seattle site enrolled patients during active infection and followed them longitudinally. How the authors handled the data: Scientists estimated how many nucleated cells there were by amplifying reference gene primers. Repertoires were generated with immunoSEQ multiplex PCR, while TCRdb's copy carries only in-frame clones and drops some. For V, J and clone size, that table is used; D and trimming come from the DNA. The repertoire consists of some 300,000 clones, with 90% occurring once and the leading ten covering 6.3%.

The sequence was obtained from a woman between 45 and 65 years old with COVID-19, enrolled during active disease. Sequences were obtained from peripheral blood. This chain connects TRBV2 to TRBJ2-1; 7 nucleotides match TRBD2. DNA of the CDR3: TGTGCCAGCTGGTTACCGGGACTATACAATGAGCAGTTCTTC. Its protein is CASWLPGLYNEQFF.